This TCR beta chain was profiled in a study of T cell responses to AZD1222 COVID-19 vaccine. This table comes from immunoSEQ multiplex PCR, and its TCRdb copy is limited to in-frame clones, with some not included. Found here are some 97,000 clones, roughly nine tenths of them singletons; the top ten hold about 1.8%. This CDR3 has 13 residues. V shed 4 bases and J shed 5 bases, with 11 bases lying between them. Germline CDR1 and CDR2: SEHNR and FQNEAQ (reference sequence). This TCR came from an adult in good health. This chain connects TRBV7-9 to TRBJ1-1, with a weak D call TRBD1 (5 bases). Here the sequenced sample was peripheral blood, taken on day 0 of AZD1222 vaccination. CDR3 protein: CASSWVQGTEAFF. In DNA form, the CDR3 reads TGTGCCAGCAGCTGGGTGCAGGGTACTGAAGCTTTCTTT. Drawing the rest from reference TRBV7-9 and TRBJ1-1, the complete variable domain is DTGVSQNPRHKITKRGQNVTFRCDPISEHNRLYWYRQTLGQGPEFLTYFQNEAQLEKSRLLSDRFSAERPKGSFSTLEIQRTEQGDSAMYLCASSWVQGTEAFFGQGTRLTVV.